The 11 T cell receptor beta chains below come from one sample, sequenced in a study of response to subunit inactivated influenza vaccine. Each CDR3 protein gets one entry after TCRdb re-called the RT-PCR reads with MiXCR. The sample includes fewer than 800,000 distinct CDR3 sequences, 15% to 17% of them seen just once. The specimen was PBMCs from blood, collected about 13 days after vaccination. Source of these receptors: a man aged 45 to 65 who received an inactivated influenza vaccine.

The chain couples TRBV20-1 to TRBJ2-1, with TRBD2 identical over 10 bases. J lost 5 bases, V lost 5 bases, and 12 bases had no gene match. There are 16 residues in the CDR3. Looked up from germline, CDR1 is DFQATT and CDR2 is SNEGSKA (reference sequence). The CDR3 spells CSAEERSGRADNEQFF. The CDR3 coding sequence is TGCAGTGCTGAAGAACGAAGCGGGAGGGCCGACAATGAGCAGTTCTTC.

The chain has TRBV30 and TRBJ2-1; no clear D. The CDR3 sequence is 15 residues long. CDR1 and CDR2 (germline): GTSNPN, SVGIG (reference sequence). Trimming removed 4 bases at V and 1 base at J, with 14 bases between. This CDR3 reads CAWITGGSSYNEQFF. In nucleotides, the CDR3 is TGTGCCTGGATCACCGGCGGATCGTCCTACAATGAGCAGTTCTTC.

This rearrangement joins TRBV9 to TRBJ2-2, with TRBD1 matching over 10 bases. This CDR3 has 15 residues. Unmatched junction bases numbered 2, after V lost 1 base and J lost 5 bases. Germline V gives CDR1 SGDLS, CDR2 YYNGEE. The CDR3 is CASSVRDRGTGELFF. CDR3 sequence (DNA): TGTGCCAGCAGCGTAAGGGACAGGGGAACCGGGGAGCTGTTTTTT.

This clonotype showed up just a few times. This chain connects TRBV14 to TRBJ2-1; 10 bases are a match to TRBD2. This CDR3 contains 15 residues. Germline loops: CDR1 SGHDN, CDR2 FVKESK. V shed 6 bases and J 4 bases; nucleotides not matched to a gene: 6. CDR3 in amino acids: CASRKTSGSYNEQFF. The DNA for the CDR3 is TGTGCCAGCAGGAAGACTAGCGGGTCATACAATGAGCAGTTCTTC.

A few counts support this clonotype. This sequence joins TRBV11-1 and TRBJ1-1; 8 bases fit TRBD1. CDR3 length equals 20 residues. J lost 2 bases, V lost 5 bases, and 22 bases had no gene match. The germline gives CDR1 SGHAT, CDR2 FQDESV (reference sequence). The CDR3 region is CASSSKTGVGVFILNTEAFF. As DNA, the CDR3 is TGTGCCAGCAGCAGCAAGACAGGGGTCGGCGTCTTTATTCTAAACACTGAAGCTTTCTTT.

Only a few counts were recorded for this clonotype. The chain employs TRBV29-1 and TRBJ2-7; 7 nucleotides match TRBD1. There are 13 residues in the CDR3. Germline CDR1 reads SQVTM; CDR2 reads ANQGSEA. The trim removed 5 bases at V and 3 bases at J, leaving 7 bases unmatched. DNA of the CDR3: TGCAGCGTTAGGAGCCGGGACAGCTACGAGCAGTACTTC. Protein sequence: CSVRSRDSYEQYF.

This clonotype was observed a few times. The chain combines TRBV4-2 with TRBJ1-6; possibly TRBD1 for D (5 bases). Germline V gives CDR1 LGHNA, CDR2 YNFKEQ. CDR3 length: 16 amino acids. Trimming cost V 1 base and J 4 bases, with 11 bases left between them. CDR3 in DNA: TGTGCCAGCAGCCAAGTCGCAGGGATGTATAATTCACCCCTCCACTTT. Encoded protein: CASSQVAGMYNSPLHF.

This clonotype was picked up a small number of times. The chain employs TRBV9 and TRBJ2-7; 7 nucleotides agree with TRBD2. J gave up 2 bases and V 2 bases, and 1 base lay outside the gene matches. The CDR3 runs 13 residues. The germline gives CDR1 SGDLS, CDR2 YYNGEE. The chain's CDR3 is CASSVGLAYEQYF. DNA of the CDR3: TGTGCCAGCAGCGTTGGACTAGCCTACGAGCAGTACTTC.

This clonotype was counted a few times. The rearrangement links TRBV5-1 to TRBJ1-4; D might be TRBD1 (5 bases). The CDR3 runs 15 residues. The V gene's germline CDR1 is SGHRS and CDR2 YFSETQ. V lost 0 bases, J lost 8 bases, and 14 bases lay in between. The CDR3 DNA is TGCGCCAGCAGCTTGGCCGGGGGGGATGGCGAAAAACTGTTTTTT. Its translation is CASSLAGGDGEKLFF.

This clonotype was detected a few times. The rearrangement links TRBV7-9 to TRBJ2-7, with D uncertain. The germline CDR1 and CDR2 sequences are SEHNR and FQNEAQ (reference sequence). Trimming removed 5 bases at V and 5 bases at J, with 10 bases between. The CDR3 has 12 amino acids. This CDR3 is CASSPDWNEQYF. Here the CDR3 DNA reads TGTGCCAGCAGCCCAGACTGGAACGAGCAGTACTTC.

The gene calls are TRBV9 and TRBJ1-4; D ambiguous. With 3 bases removed from V and 4 bases from J, the gap between germline ends came to 7 bases. The V gene's germline CDR1 is SGDLS and CDR2 YYNGEE. The CDR3 length is 13 residues. CDR3 amino acids: CASSGGRNEKLFF. As DNA, the CDR3 is TGTGCCAGCAGCGGAGGCCGTAATGAAAAACTGTTTTTT.